This TCR beta chain was recorded in a study of blood T cell repertoires in COVID-19. Overall study context: The samples span acute and convalescent COVID-19 from the United States, Italy and Spain.

How the authors handled the data: Estimation of nucleated cell counts was performed using reference gene primer amplification. The assay was immunoSEQ multiplex PCR, and TCRdb's table has in-frame clones only and misses some. The V and J calls and clone size come from that table; D and trimming were worked out from the DNA. Altogether about 80,000 clones are present, roughly 85% being singletons, with the ten largest covering more than 9.5%. Per germline, CDR1 LNHDA and CDR2 SQIVND (reference sequence). This CDR3 contains 14 residues. The junction had 6 bases not matched to a gene; V was cut back by 4 bases and J by 3 bases. The Seattle patients, enrolled during active infection, were followed longitudinally.

Sequenced: peripheral blood. The chain uses TRBV19 and TRBJ2-7; 7 nucleotides agree with TRBD1. The clonotype comes from a man aged 50 or older with COVID-19, enrolled during active disease. CDR3 sequence reads: CASSNRDRRYEQYF. CDR3 nucleotides: TGTGCCAGTAGTAACCGGGACAGACGCTACGAGCAGTACTTC.